This T cell receptor beta chain was retrieved from a study of T cell changes during pregnancy in multiple sclerosis. The assay was immunoSEQ multiplex PCR, and TCRdb's table has in-frame clones only and misses some. Here the sample spans roughly 70,000 clones, 85% to 95% being singletons. Trimming took 2 bases from V and 0 from J, leaving 11 bases between them. This CDR3 has 15 residues. Germline V lookup: CDR1 GTSNPN, CDR2 SVGIG (reference sequence). The source material was peripheral blood, sampled in the third trimester of pregnancy. The origin of this receptor is a female donor with multiple sclerosis, enrolled in a pregnancy study. V gene TRBV30 combines with J gene TRBJ1-3; tentative D call: TRBD1 (5 bases). The CDR3 nucleotides read TGTGCCTGGAGTAAAGGGGCTTCCTCTGGAAACACCATATATTTT. As protein: CAWSKGASSGNTIYF.